Sequencing of this T cell receptor (beta chain) was carried out in a study of blood T cell repertoires in COVID-19. In the study overall: Acute and convalescent COVID-19 specimens originated in the United States, Italy and Spain. The cDNA or gDNA used as material had been derived from T cells, B-cell-depleted T cells, or PBMCs.

In the study's own analysis: Using reference gene primer amplification, nucleated cell counts were estimated. Profiled with immunoSEQ multiplex PCR; TCRdb holds only in-frame clones, not every one. That table supplies the V and J calls and clone size; D and trimming were determined from the DNA. This sample has 40,000 to 60,000 clones, with approximately 88% found just once. This clone was picked up a small number of times. The CDR3 extends over 13 amino acids. V was cut by 3 bases and J by 0 bases, with 9 bases left in between. The germline V gene has CDR1 DFQATT and CDR2 SNEGSKA (reference sequence).

The chain has TRBV20-1 and TRBJ2-7; perhaps TRBD2 as D (5 bases). The specimen sequenced was peripheral blood. This clonotype was obtained from a man between 50 and 59 years old with active COVID-19. The CDR3 coding sequence is TGCAGTGCTAGTCTCGGACTCTCCTACGAGCAGTACTTC. Protein sequence: CSASLGLSYEQYF.